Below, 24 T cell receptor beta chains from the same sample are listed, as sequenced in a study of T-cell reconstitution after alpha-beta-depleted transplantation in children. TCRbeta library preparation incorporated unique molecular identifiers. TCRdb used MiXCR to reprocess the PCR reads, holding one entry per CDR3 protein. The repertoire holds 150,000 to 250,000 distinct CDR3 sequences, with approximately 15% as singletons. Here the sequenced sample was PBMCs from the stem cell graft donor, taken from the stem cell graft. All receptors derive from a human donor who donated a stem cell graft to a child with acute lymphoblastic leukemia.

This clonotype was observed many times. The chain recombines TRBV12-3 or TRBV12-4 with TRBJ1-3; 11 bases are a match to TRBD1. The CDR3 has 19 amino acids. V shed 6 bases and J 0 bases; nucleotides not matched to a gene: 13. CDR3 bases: TGTGCCAGCAGCATCCGGGACAGGGGGATTTTGGACTCTGGAAACACCATATATTTT. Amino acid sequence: CASSIRDRGILDSGNTIYF.

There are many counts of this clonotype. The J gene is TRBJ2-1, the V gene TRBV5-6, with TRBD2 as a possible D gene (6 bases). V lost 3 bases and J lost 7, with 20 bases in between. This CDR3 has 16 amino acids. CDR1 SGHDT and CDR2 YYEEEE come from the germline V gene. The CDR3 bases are TGTGCCAGCAGCTGGAGGGGATCGGGGACGAGGAATGAGCAGTTCTTC. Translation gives CASSWRGSGTRNEQFF.

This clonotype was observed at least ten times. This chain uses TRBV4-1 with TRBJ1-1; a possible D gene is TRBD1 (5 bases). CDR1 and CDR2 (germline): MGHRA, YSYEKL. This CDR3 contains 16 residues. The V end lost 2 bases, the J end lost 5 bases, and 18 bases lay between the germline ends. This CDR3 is CASSQRFPTRGTEAFF. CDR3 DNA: TGCGCCAGCAGCCAACGGTTTCCCACAAGGGGAACTGAAGCTTTCTTT.

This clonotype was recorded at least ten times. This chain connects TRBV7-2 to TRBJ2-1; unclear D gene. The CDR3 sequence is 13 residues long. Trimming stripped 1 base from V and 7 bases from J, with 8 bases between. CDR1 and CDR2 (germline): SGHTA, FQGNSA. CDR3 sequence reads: CASSLVSDNEQFF. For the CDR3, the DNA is TGTGCCAGCAGCTTAGTATCGGATAATGAGCAGTTCTTC.

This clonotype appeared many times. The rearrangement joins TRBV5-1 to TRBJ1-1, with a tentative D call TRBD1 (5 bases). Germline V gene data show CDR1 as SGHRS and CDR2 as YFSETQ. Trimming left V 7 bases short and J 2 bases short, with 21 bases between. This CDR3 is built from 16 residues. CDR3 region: CASDWNPGTRNTEAFF. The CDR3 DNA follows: TGCGCCAGCGATTGGAACCCTGGGACCCGAAACACTGAAGCTTTCTTT.

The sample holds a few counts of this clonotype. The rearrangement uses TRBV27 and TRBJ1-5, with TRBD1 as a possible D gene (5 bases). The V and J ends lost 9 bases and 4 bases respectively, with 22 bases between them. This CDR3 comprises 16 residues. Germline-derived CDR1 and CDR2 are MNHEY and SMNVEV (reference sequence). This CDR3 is CASRKGLEGYNQPQHF. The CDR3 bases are TGTGCCAGTCGGAAAGGGTTGGAGGGGTATAATCAGCCCCAGCATTTT.

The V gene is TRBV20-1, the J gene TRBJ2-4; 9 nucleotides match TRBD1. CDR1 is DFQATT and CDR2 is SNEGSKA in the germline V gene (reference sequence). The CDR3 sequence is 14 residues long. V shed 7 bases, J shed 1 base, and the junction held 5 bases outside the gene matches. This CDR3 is CSGHRGPAKNIQYF. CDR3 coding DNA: TGCAGTGGTCACAGGGGGCCGGCCAAAAACATTCAGTACTTC.

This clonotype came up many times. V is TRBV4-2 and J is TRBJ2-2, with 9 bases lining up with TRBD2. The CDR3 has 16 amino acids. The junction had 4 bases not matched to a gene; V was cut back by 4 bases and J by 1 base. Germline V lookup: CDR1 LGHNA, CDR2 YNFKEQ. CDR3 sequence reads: CASSPRAGGNTGELFF. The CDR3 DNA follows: TGTGCCAGCAGCCCACGAGCGGGGGGGAACACCGGGGAGCTGTTTTTT.

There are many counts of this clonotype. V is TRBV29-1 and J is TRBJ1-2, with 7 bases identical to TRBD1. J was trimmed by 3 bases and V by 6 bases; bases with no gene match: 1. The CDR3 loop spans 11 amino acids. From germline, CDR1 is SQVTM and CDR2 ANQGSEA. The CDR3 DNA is TGCAGCGTGGGGACAGACTATGGCTACACCTTC. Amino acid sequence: CSVGTDYGYTF.

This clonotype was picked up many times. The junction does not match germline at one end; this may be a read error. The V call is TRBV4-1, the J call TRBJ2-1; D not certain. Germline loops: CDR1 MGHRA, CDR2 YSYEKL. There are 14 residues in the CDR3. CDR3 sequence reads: CASSQDGITRFQVF. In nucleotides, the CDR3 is TGCGCCAGCAGCCAAGATGGAATAACTCGCTTCCAGGTCTTC.

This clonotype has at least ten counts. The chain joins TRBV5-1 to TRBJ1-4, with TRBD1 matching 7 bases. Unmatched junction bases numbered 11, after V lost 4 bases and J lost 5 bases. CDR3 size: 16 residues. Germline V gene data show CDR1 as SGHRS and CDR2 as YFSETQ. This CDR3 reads CASSQLGQDQNEKLFF. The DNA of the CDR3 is TGCGCCAGCAGCCAACTCGGACAGGATCAAAATGAAAAACTGTTTTTT.

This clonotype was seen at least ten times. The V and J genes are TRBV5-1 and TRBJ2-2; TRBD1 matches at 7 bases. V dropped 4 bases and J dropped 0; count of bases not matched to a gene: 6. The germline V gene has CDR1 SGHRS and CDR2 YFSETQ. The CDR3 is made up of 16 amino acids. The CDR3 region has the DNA TGCGCCAGCAGCCTGACGGACAGGACGAACACCGGGGAGCTGTTTTTT. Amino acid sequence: CASSLTDRTNTGELFF.

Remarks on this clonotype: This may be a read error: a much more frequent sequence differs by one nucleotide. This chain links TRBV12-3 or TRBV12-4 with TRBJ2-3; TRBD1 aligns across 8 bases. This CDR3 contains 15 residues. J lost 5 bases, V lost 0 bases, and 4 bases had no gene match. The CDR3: CASSLAGQAIDTQYF. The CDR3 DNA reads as TGTGCCAGCAGTTTAGCGGGACAGGCCATAGATACGCAGTATTTT.

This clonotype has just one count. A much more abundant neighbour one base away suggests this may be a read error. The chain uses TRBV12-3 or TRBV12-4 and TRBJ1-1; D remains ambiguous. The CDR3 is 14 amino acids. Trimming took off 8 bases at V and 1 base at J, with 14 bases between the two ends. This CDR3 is CASGRAGKNTEAFF. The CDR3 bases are TGTGCCAGCGGGCGAGCGGGAAAGAACACTGAAGCTTTCTTT.

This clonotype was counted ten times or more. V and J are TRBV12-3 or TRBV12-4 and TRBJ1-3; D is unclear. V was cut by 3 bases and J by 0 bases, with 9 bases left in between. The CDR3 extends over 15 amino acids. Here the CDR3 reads CASSFEVISGNTIYF. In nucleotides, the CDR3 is TGTGCCAGCAGTTTCGAGGTCATCTCTGGAAACACCATATATTTT.

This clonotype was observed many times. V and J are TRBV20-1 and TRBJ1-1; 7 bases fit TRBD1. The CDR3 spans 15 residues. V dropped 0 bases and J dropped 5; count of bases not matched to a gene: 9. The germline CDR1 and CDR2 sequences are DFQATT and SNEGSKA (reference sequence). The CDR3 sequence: CSARDARGRRTEAFF. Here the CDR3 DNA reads TGCAGTGCTAGAGATGCGAGGGGGCGGCGGACTGAAGCTTTCTTT.

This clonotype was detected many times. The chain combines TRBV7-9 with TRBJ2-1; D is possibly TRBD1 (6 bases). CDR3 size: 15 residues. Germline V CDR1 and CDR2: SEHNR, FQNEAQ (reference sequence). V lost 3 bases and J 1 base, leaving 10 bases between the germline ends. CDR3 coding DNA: TGTGCCAGCAGCTTTAGGGGGATGTCCTACAATGAGCAGTTCTTC. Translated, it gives CASSFRGMSYNEQFF.

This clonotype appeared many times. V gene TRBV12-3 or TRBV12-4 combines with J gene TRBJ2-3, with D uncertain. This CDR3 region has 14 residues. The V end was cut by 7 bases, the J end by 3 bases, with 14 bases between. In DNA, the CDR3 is TGTGCCAGCACCCTAGTTGGCCTGACAGATACGCAGTATTTT. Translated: CASTLVGLTDTQYF.

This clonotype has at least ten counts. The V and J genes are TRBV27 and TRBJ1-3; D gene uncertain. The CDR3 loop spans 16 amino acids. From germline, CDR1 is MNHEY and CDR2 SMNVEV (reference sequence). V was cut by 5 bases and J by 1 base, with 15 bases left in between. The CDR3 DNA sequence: TGTGCCAGCAGTGCGCCCCCGGGCCCTTCTGGAAACACCATATATTTT. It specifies CASSAPPGPSGNTIYF.

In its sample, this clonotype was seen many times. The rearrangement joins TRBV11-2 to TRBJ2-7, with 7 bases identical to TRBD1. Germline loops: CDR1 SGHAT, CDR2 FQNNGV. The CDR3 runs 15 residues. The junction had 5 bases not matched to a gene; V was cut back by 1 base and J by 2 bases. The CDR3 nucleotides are TGTGCCAGCAGCTTAGCCCAGGGACAGCCCTACGAGCAGTACTTC. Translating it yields CASSLAQGQPYEQYF.

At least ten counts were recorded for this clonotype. The CDR3 nucleotides read TGCGCCAGCAGCTTGGTAGACAGCCAAGAGACCCAGTACTTC. Translating gives CASSLVDSQETQYF. The J gene is TRBJ2-5, the V gene TRBV5-1, with D perhaps TRBD1 (5 bases). CDR1 SGHRS and CDR2 YFSETQ come from the germline V gene. This CDR3 has 14 amino acids. V was clipped by 0 bases and J by 1 base, with 7 bases between them.

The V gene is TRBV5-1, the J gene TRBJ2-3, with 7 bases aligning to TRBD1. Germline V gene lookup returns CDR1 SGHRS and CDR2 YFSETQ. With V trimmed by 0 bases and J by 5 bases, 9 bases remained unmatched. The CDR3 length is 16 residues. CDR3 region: CASSLGQDRSGDTQYF. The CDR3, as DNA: TGCGCCAGCAGCTTGGGCCAGGACAGGAGCGGAGATACGCAGTATTTT.

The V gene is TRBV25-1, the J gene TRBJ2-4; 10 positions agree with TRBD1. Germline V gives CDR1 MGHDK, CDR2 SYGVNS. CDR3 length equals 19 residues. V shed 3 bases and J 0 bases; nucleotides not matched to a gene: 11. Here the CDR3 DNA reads TGTGCCAGCAGTGATGACCGGGACAGGGGAGATGGAGCCAAAAACATTCAGTACTTC. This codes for CASSDDRDRGDGAKNIQYF.

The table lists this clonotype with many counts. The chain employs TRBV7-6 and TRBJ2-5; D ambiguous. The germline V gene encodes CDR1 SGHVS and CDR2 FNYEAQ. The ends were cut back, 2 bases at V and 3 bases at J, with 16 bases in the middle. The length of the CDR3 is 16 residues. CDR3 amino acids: CASSLNPGPSEETQYF. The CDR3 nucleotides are TGTGCCAGCAGCTTAAACCCCGGGCCATCAGAAGAGACCCAGTACTTC.